A selection of T cell receptor beta chains follows, all from one sample in a study of T cell responses to AZD1222 COVID-19 vaccine. Assay: immunoSEQ multiplex PCR; the TCRdb copy retains only in-frame clones and omits some. The data hold about 140,000 clones, with around nine tenths observed a single time. This sample comprised peripheral blood, obtained on day 0 of AZD1222 vaccination. The source is an adult in good health. CDR3s include the opening cysteine and the closing phenylalanine or tryptophan. A D gene is named only where the DNA matches it firmly. Part of the rows lack a size; the others show once, few, many or a class for expanded clones.

>-|TRBJ2-1|TRBV2|-
CASKQLAYNEQFF
TGTGCCAGCAAACAGTTAGCATACAATGAGCAGTTCTTC
>-|TRBJ2-7|TRBV6-4|-
CASSDSIAREQYF
TGTGCCAGCAGTGACTCGATAGCGAGGGAGCAGTACTTC
>-|TRBJ2-1|TRBV6-6|-
CASSLGPFPTYNEQFF
TGTGCCAGCAGCCTTGGACCCTTCCCCACCTACAATGAGCAGTTCTTC
>-|TRBJ1-5|TRBV9|-
CASSQTPGQPQHF
TGTGCCAGCAGCCAAACCCCGGGTCAGCCCCAGCATTTT
>-|TRBJ2-3|TRBV30|-
CAWRRGGTDTQYF
TGTGCCTGGAGGAGAGGGGGCACAGATACGCAGTATTTT
>TRBD1|TRBJ2-1|TRBV18|-
CASSPPGQGGSYNEQFF
TGTGCCAGCTCACCACCGGGACAGGGAGGGTCCTACAATGAGCAGTTCTTC
>-|TRBJ2-5|TRBV30|-
CAWSVGDGEPWAQYF
TGTGCCTGGAGTGTAGGAGATGGTGAACCTTGGGCCCAGTACTTC
>-|TRBJ2-7|TRBV7-9|few
CASRPQLGEGGEQYF
TGTGCCAGCAGGCCACAGTTGGGCGAGGGGGGCGAGCAGTACTTC
>TRBD2|TRBJ2-1|TRBV6-4|-
CASSGYSGSSYNEQFF
TGTGCCAGCAGTGGATATAGCGGGAGTTCCTACAATGAGCAGTTCTTC
>-|TRBJ2-7|TRBV5-1|-
CASSLAGQNEQYF
TGCGCCAGCAGCTTGGCCGGTCAGAACGAGCAGTACTTC
>TRBD2|TRBJ2-3|TRBV7-9|few
CASSLVGGTFVQYF
TGTGCCAGCAGCTTAGTGGGAGGGACCTTTGTCCAGTATTTT
>-|TRBJ2-7|TRBV29-1|-
CSVGTYEQYF
TGCAGCGTAGGGACCTACGAGCAGTACTTC
>-|TRBJ1-3|TRBV9|-
CASSAGAVVSGNTIYF
TGTGCCAGCAGCGCGGGGGCGGTGGTCTCTGGAAACACCATATATTTT
>-|TRBJ2-7|TRBV18|-
CASSPRQVGAEQYF
TGTGCCAGCTCACCCCGACAGGTGGGGGCCGAGCAGTACTTC
>-|TRBJ1-1|TRBV7-2|-
CASSLGWGRLNTEAFF
TGTGCCAGCAGCTTAGGGTGGGGCAGGCTGAACACTGAAGCTTTCTTT
>-|TRBJ1-6|TRBV5-4|once
CASSLAEGGSPLHF
TGTGCCAGCAGCTTAGCAGAGGGTGGTTCACCCCTCCACTTT
>TRBD2|TRBJ2-7|TRBV27|-
CASSLIPSGSGEQYF
TGTGCCAGCAGTTTAATCCCTAGCGGTTCCGGCGAGCAGTACTTC
>-|TRBJ2-4|TRBV5-1|-
CASSLGEKDIQYF
TGCGCCAGCAGCTTGGGAGAGAAGGACATTCAGTACTTC
>TRBD1|TRBJ1-6|TRBV19|few
CASSIYYPDRWRSSPLHF
TGTGCCAGTAGTATTTATTACCCGGACAGGTGGAGGAGTTCACCCCTCCACTTT
>-|TRBJ2-6|TRBV13|-
CASSSGVLRAGANVLTF
TGTGCCAGCAGCTCGGGTGTATTGAGGGCTGGGGCCAACGTCCTGACTTTC
>-|TRBJ1-5|TRBV9|-
CASSVVSSYGSATKPQHF
TGTGCCAGCAGCGTAGTTTCGTCCTACGGGTCGGCCACTAAGCCCCAGCATTTT
>TRBD1|TRBJ1-5|TRBV3-1/TRBV3-2|-
CASSTPDRVGNQPQHF
TGTGCCAGCAGCACACCGGACAGGGTGGGCAATCAGCCCCAGCATTTT
>-|TRBJ2-7|TRBV7-2|-
CASSLASSATYEQYF
TGTGCCAGCAGCTTGGCTTCTAGCGCCACCTACGAGCAGTACTTC
>-|TRBJ1-4|TRBV7-9|-
CASSSPWRNEKLFF
TGTGCCAGCAGCTCACCGTGGAGAAATGAAAAACTGTTTTTT
>-|TRBJ1-1|TRBV18|-
CASSLQGIPMNTEAFF
TGTGCCAGCTCACTGCAGGGGATACCCATGAACACTGAAGCTTTCTTT
>-|TRBJ2-3|TRBV9|-
CASSALGGEDPDTQYF
TGTGCCAGCAGCGCCCTTGGGGGAGAGGATCCAGATACGCAGTATTTT
>TRBD2|TRBJ2-3|TRBV7-2|-
CASSLRLAALSNTQYF
TGTGCCAGCAGCTTACGACTAGCGGCCTTGAGTAATACGCAGTATTTT
>-|TRBJ2-2|TRBV11-2|few
CASSLTDTGELFF
TGTGCCAGCAGCTTAACAGACACCGGGGAGCTGTTTTTT
>-|TRBJ1-2|TRBV6-6|-
CASSLDGTKNYGYTF
TGTGCCAGCAGCCTGGACGGGACAAAAAACTATGGCTACACCTTC
>TRBD1|TRBJ1-1|TRBV30|few
CAWRAMGQVAMNTEAFF
TGTGCCTGGAGGGCGATGGGACAGGTGGCTATGAACACTGAAGCTTTCTTT
>TRBD2|TRBJ2-3|TRBV6-4|few
CASSDSGTSGTDTQYF
TGTGCCAGCAGTGACTCGGGGACTAGCGGGACAGATACGCAGTATTTT
>-|TRBJ2-1|TRBV5-6|-
CASSLLGPSGEQFF
TGTGCCAGCAGCTTGTTGGGCCCGAGCGGTGAGCAGTTCTTC
>-|TRBJ1-1|TRBV10-1|-
CASSDFRGADEAFF
TGCGCCAGCAGTGATTTCAGGGGCGCGGATGAAGCTTTCTTT
>-|TRBJ2-2|TRBV3-1/TRBV3-2|-
CASSPPATFFEVGELFF
TGTGCCAGCAGCCCTCCAGCCACGTTCTTCGAGGTGGGGGAGCTGTTTTTT
>TRBD1|TRBJ1-1|TRBV29-1|-
CSVYRGGTEAFF
TGCAGCGTCTACAGGGGGGGCACTGAAGCTTTCTTT
>-|TRBJ1-1|TRBV13|-
CASSSRGPKRGTEAFF
TGTGCCAGCAGCTCGCGGGGCCCCAAACGGGGCACTGAAGCTTTCTTT
>TRBD1|TRBJ2-7|TRBV6-6|-
CASSPRTGVDEQYF
TGTGCCAGCAGTCCCCGAACAGGGGTGGACGAGCAGTACTTC
>TRBD1|TRBJ2-7|TRBV29-1|-
CSVDRGLGEQYF
TGCAGCGTAGACAGGGGGCTAGGGGAGCAGTACTTC